Below, 20 T cell receptor beta chains from the same sample are listed, as sequenced in a study of blood T cell repertoires in COVID-19. Profiled with immunoSEQ multiplex PCR; TCRdb holds only in-frame clones, not every one. The data show 20,000 to 25,000 clones, 85% to 90% seen once. The sequenced material came from peripheral blood. These receptor sequences come from a woman aged 55-70 years with active COVID-19.

The chain recombines TRBV6-2 or TRBV6-3 with TRBJ1-5, with TRBD1 identical over 7 bases. From germline, CDR1 is MNHEY and CDR2 SVGEGT. The CDR3 extends over 21 amino acids. The V segment lost 4 bases and the J segment 0 bases; nucleotides outside the gene matches: 21. The CDR3 nucleotides read TGTGCCAGCAGTTCTCACCCGGGACAGCTAGTCGATTGGTATAGCAATCAGCCCCAGCATTTT. This gives the protein CASSSHPGQLVDWYSNQPQHF.

This chain uses TRBV5-1 with TRBJ1-2; TRBD1 aligns across 9 bases. V trimming: 4 bases; J trimming: 2 bases; junction bases outside the gene matches: 0. The CDR3 has 13 residues. The germline V gene has CDR1 SGHRS and CDR2 YFSETQ. The CDR3 protein is CASSTGGNYGYTF. CDR3 in DNA: TGCGCCAGCAGCACAGGGGGCAACTATGGCTACACCTTC. Based on the CDR3 plus reference TRBV5-1 and TRBJ1-2, the full variable domain is KAGVTQTPRYLIKTRGQQVTLSCSPISGHRSVSWYQQTPGQGLQFLFEYFSETQRNKGNFPGRFSGRQFSNSRSEMNVSTLELGDSALYLCASSTGGNYGYTFGSGTRLTVV.

The rearrangement joins TRBV6-5 to TRBJ1-5; 9 bases match TRBD1. This CDR3 is built from 14 residues. Germline V gene sequence: CDR1 MNHEY, CDR2 SVGAGI. J lost 6 bases, V lost 5 bases, and 5 bases had no gene match. The CDR3 coding sequence is TGTGCCAGCAGTCACACAGGGGGCGTTCAGCCCCAGCATTTT. Protein sequence: CASSHTGGVQPQHF.

The rearrangement uses TRBV5-6 and TRBJ1-3, with D hard to call. The CDR3 sequence is 14 residues long. V lost 6 bases, J lost 0 bases, and 10 bases lay in between. Germline CDR1 SGHDT, CDR2 YYEEEE. The CDR3 loop reads CASTRPGSGNTIYF. CDR3 DNA sequence: TGTGCCAGCACCCGCCCCGGCTCTGGAAACACCATATATTTT.

This clone was recorded only once. The V gene is TRBV5-8, the J gene TRBJ1-1; the match to TRBD1 covers 10 bases. V trimming: 3 bases; J trimming: 1 base; junction bases outside the gene matches: 6. CDR1 is SGHTS and CDR2 is YDEGEE in the germline V gene. The CDR3 contains 16 residues. The CDR3 is CASSSDRGSSNTEAFF. DNA for the CDR3: TGTGCCAGCAGCTCGGACAGGGGGTCCTCGAACACTGAAGCTTTCTTT.

The rearrangement joins TRBV6-5 to TRBJ2-3; TRBD2 aligns across 8 bases. V shed 7 bases and J 0 bases; nucleotides not matched to a gene: 6. This CDR3 is built from 15 residues. Per germline, CDR1 MNHEY and CDR2 SVGAGI. This CDR3 is CASNSLAESTDTQYF. In DNA form, the CDR3 reads TGTGCCAGCAATTCACTAGCGGAGAGCACAGATACGCAGTATTTT.

The chain recombines TRBV19 with TRBJ2-7, with D perhaps TRBD1 (6 bases). The CDR3 has 12 amino acids. Deletions cut 9 bases from V and 7 bases from J, with 16 bases between. Germline lookup yields CDR1 LNHDA and CDR2 SQIVND (reference sequence). Here the CDR3 reads CASRPGAGEQYF. CDR3 coding DNA: TGTGCCAGCCGACCAGGGGCCGGGGAGCAGTACTTC.

The chain employs TRBV4-1 and TRBJ2-3; D not certain. CDR1 and CDR2 from the germline V gene are MGHRA and YSYEKL. The CDR3 spans 17 residues. V was cut by 0 bases and J by 2 bases, with 15 bases left in between. CDR3 sequence reads: CASSQEASQPPTDTQYF. Written as DNA, the CDR3 is TGCGCCAGCAGCCAAGAGGCCAGTCAACCTCCCACAGATACGCAGTATTTT.

This rearrangement joins TRBV5-1 to TRBJ2-5; TRBD1 matches 10 bases. The CDR3 runs to 14 residues. Per the germline V gene, CDR1 is SGHRS and CDR2 is YFSETQ. V was pared by 3 bases and J by 5 bases, with 4 bases of the junction left unmatched. As DNA, the CDR3 is TGCGCCAGCAGCTACGACAGGGGGCTGGAGACCCAGTACTTC. Translating gives CASSYDRGLETQYF.

The V call is TRBV18, the J call TRBJ2-4, with a tentative D call TRBD2 (5 bases). CDR3 size: 12 residues. The germline V gene encodes CDR1 KGHSH and CDR2 LQKENI. The V end was cut by 2 bases, the J end by 12 bases, with 11 bases between. CDR3 sequence: CASSPASSDQYF. Here the CDR3 DNA reads TGTGCCAGCTCACCAGCTAGCTCGGATCAGTACTTC. The full variable domain, in which reference TRBV18 and TRBJ2-4 provide the parts outside the CDR3, is NAGVMQNPRHLVRRRGQEARLRCSPMKGHSHVYWYRQLPEEGLKFMVYLQKENIIDESGMPKERFSAEFPKEGPSILRIQQVVRGDSAAYFCASSPASSDQYFGAGTRLSVL.

The V call is TRBV5-4, the J call TRBJ1-1; no clear D gene. The length of the CDR3 is 16 residues. The germline gives CDR1 SGHNT, CDR2 YYREEE (reference sequence). V was clipped by 1 base and J by 1 base, with 14 bases between them. CDR3 sequence reads: CASSLTPTRSNTEAFF. The CDR3 DNA reads as TGTGCCAGCAGCTTGACCCCAACTCGCTCGAACACTGAAGCTTTCTTT.

The chain is built from TRBV3-1 (or the pseudogene TRBV3-2) and TRBJ2-3; TRBD2 aligns across 9 bases. Trimming removed 4 bases from V and 1 base from J; junction bases left unmatched: 3. Germline CDR1 and CDR2: LGHDT and YNNKEL (reference sequence). The CDR3 length is 15 residues. CDR3 amino acids: CASSLAGVGTDTQYF. The CDR3 bases are TGTGCCAGCAGCCTAGCGGGGGTGGGCACAGATACGCAGTATTTT.

The chain uses TRBV19 and TRBJ2-5; 8 nucleotides match TRBD1. With 2 bases clipped from V and 5 bases from J, the junction kept 16 bases outside the gene matches. CDR3 length: 18 residues. Per the germline V gene, CDR1 is LNHDA and CDR2 is SQIVND (reference sequence). In DNA form, the CDR3 reads TGTGCCAGTAGTATATTTGGGACAGGCGCTCCCGATGGGGAGACCCAGTACTTC. This translates into CASSIFGTGAPDGETQYF.

This chain links TRBV6-6 with TRBJ1-5, with D unclear. The length of the CDR3 is 15 residues. V was clipped by 5 bases and J by 6 bases, with 17 bases between them. Germline V gives CDR1 MNHNY, CDR2 SVGAGI (reference sequence). CDR3 nucleotides: TGTGCCAGCAGTCGAGGGATTGGCGAGGGTCAGCCCCAGCATTTT. Translation gives CASSRGIGEGQPQHF.

This chain joins TRBV2 and TRBJ1-4, with D unresolved. The CDR3 length is 16 residues. Looked up from germline, CDR1 is SNHLY and CDR2 is FYNNEI. Between the trimmed V and J ends, which lost 3 bases and 4 bases, there was a span of 15 bases. The CDR3 bases are TGTGCCAGCAGTGACCTAGACCTGGTCGGTAATGAAAAACTGTTTTTT. Protein product: CASSDLDLVGNEKLFF.

This rearrangement joins TRBV7-3 to TRBJ1-1, with TRBD1 identical over 7 bases. The CDR3 has 16 amino acids. J gave up 4 bases and V 5 bases, and 13 bases lay outside the gene matches. The germline V gene has CDR1 SGHTA and CDR2 FQGTGA. CDR3 sequence reads: CASSPHKTGVSTEAFF. For the CDR3, the DNA is TGTGCCAGCAGCCCCCACAAAACAGGGGTTTCCACTGAAGCTTTCTTT.

The rearrangement uses TRBV5-1 and TRBJ2-2, with 7 positions matching TRBD2. There are 15 residues in the CDR3. The germline CDR1 and CDR2 sequences are SGHRS and YFSETQ. J gave up 8 bases and V 2 bases, and 9 bases lay outside the gene matches. The CDR3 region has the DNA TGCGCCAGCAGCTTCCTCGCGGGGGTTCGAGGGGAGCTGTTTTTT. Encoded protein: CASSFLAGVRGELFF.

The V call is TRBV6-5, the J call TRBJ2-5; tentatively, D is TRBD2 (7 bases). The germline V gene encodes CDR1 MNHEY and CDR2 SVGAGI. The CDR3 length is 16 residues. Trimming left V 2 bases short and J 5 bases short, with 18 bases between. In nucleotides, the CDR3 is TGTGCCAGCAGTTACGGGTGGGGGGGCGTTGGCGAGACCCAGTACTTC. Encoded protein: CASSYGWGGVGETQYF.

This rearrangement joins TRBV9 to TRBJ1-5; D not resolved. V lost 2 bases, J lost 10 bases, and 19 bases lay in between. Germline V gives CDR1 SGDLS, CDR2 YYNGEE. This CDR3 comprises 15 residues. The CDR3, as DNA: TGTGCCAGCAGCGTGTCCGATTCCCCTCGACACCCCCAGCATTTT. This translates into CASSVSDSPRHPQHF.

This rearrangement joins TRBV9 to TRBJ2-2; no reliable D call. Trimming cost V 0 bases and J 6 bases, with 12 bases left between them. This CDR3 has 15 amino acids. The germline V gene encodes CDR1 SGDLS and CDR2 YYNGEE. The CDR3 coding sequence is TGTGCCAGCAGCGTAGTGAGTGACGGAGCCGGGGAGCTGTTTTTT. It specifies CASSVVSDGAGELFF.